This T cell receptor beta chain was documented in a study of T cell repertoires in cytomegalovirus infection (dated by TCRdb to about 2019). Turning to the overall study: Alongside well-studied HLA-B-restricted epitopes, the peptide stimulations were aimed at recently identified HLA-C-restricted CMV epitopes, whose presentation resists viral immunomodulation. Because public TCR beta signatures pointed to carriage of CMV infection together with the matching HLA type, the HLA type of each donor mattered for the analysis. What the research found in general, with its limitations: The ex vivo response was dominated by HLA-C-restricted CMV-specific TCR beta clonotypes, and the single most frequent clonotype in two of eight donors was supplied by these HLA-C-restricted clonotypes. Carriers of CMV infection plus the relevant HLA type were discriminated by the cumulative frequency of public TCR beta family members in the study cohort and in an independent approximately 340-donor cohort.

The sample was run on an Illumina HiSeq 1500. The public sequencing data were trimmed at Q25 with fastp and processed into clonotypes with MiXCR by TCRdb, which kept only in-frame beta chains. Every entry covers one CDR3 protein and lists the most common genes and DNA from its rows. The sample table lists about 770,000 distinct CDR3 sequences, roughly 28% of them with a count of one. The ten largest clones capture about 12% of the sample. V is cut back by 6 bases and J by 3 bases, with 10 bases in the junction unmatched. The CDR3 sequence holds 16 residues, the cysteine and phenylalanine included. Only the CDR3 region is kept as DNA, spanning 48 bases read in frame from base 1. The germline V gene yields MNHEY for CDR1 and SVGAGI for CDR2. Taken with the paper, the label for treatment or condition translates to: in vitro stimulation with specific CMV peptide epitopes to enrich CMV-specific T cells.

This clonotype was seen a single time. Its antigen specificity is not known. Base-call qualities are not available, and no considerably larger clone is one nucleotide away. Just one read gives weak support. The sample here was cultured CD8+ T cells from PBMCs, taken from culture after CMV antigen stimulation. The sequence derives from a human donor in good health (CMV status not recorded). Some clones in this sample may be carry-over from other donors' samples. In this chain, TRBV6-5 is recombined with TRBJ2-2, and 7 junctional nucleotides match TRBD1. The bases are TGTGCCAGCAGGGGGGTGGTAGGGGGCGACACCGGGGAGCTGTTTTTT. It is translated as CASRGVVGGDTGELFF.